This T cell receptor (beta chain) was sequenced during a study of blood T cells in healthy people across ages. Study details: Template-switching capture recovered about one barcoded beta molecule per two T cells. Study findings and constraints: Comparison with aged donors showed that long-lived donors had more naive CD4+ cells and higher diversity. Getting older went along with TCR beta diversity per million T cells dropping roughly linearly.

No fewer than 5.5 micrograms of total RNA were isolated from every sample. On this clonotype itself: Its antigen remains unidentified.

CDR3 length: 12 residues. The V end was cut by 0 bases, the J end by 12 bases, with 9 bases between. Germline V gene data show CDR1 as SGHAT and CDR2 as FQDESV (reference sequence). A second 7 to 11 cycle PCR used barcoded and J-beta primers. TCRdb redid the calling of the 5' RACE reads with MiXCR, one entry per CDR3 protein. Here the sample spans roughly 1.5 million distinct CDR3 sequences, approximately 39% being singletons. The chain uses TRBV11-1 and TRBJ2-1; TRBD2 might be the D (5 bases). This clonotype was sampled from a young woman in good health. Source material: blood. CDR3 region: CASSLAGVGQFF. The CDR3 bases are TGTGCCAGCAGCTTAGCGGGAGTTGGGCAGTTCTTC.